This TCR beta chain emerged from a study of somatic mutations in cytotoxic T cells in rheumatoid arthritis. Study-wide points: CD8+ clonality rose with age in rheumatoid arthritis patients, not healthy controls. Within 8 of 65 patients, the single biggest CD8+ clone made up more than 20% of CD8+ cells.

CDR3 length: 16 residues. Germline-derived CDR1 and CDR2 are SEHNR and FQNEAQ (reference sequence). Trimming cost V 6 bases and J 0 bases; bases outside gene matches: 6. Measured with immunoSEQ multiplex PCR; TCRdb has only the in-frame clones, and not every one. The sample has tens of thousands of clones; approximately 80% are singletons. In its sample, this clone was seen once. Its antigen is unknown. The origin of this receptor is a man between 40 and 49 years old in good health. The specimen was CD8+ T cells sorted from blood. V is TRBV7-9 and J is TRBJ2-1; 9 positions agree with TRBD2. Here the CDR3 reads CASRTLAGSSYNEQFF. The CDR3 coding sequence is TGTGCCAGCAGAACCCTAGCGGGAAGCTCCTACAATGAGCAGTTCTTC.